The clone carrying this T cell receptor beta chain is medium-sized in the sample. What it binds is unknown. The gene names given are mouse names. The DNA ends 1 residue before the CDR3 does, and the rest of the CDR3 is filled in from the germline J gene. The CDR3 is made up of 14 amino acids. The germline V gene has CDR1 KGHPV and CDR2 FQNQEV (reference sequence). V gave up 6 bases and J gave up 4 bases; unmatched junction bases: 3. TCRdb's copy holds only in-frame clones and misses some; the assay was immunoSEQ multiplex PCR. The sample includes 8,900 or so clones, around 40% seen only once; the top ten take about 2.2%. This sample was taken from a study of tissue T cells after allogeneic stem cell transplantation. Broader study findings: Few T cell clones were shared across patients, but motif clusters showed tissue-specific shared signatures. Within patients, tissue anatomy strongly shaped TCR repertoire composition. Limitations included a small, clinically heterogeneous cohort and limited sampling depth.

Time point defined: mouse harvest day 7 after allogeneic transplant. The graft held 10^6 splenic CD5+ T cells and 10^7 T-cell-depleted bone marrow cells. This mouse GVHD model was MHC-mismatched B6 to BALB/c, profiled day 7 or 14. The sample was skin. The rearrangement joins TRBV26 to TRBJ2-1, with 10 nucleotides matching TRBD1. This clonotype originated in a female BALB/c mouse given C57BL/6 T cells with graft-versus-host disease after an allogeneic hematopoietic cell transplant. This CDR3 reads CASSRDRGYAEQFF. The sequenced CDR3 bases are TGTGCCAGCAGCCGGGACAGGGGATATGCTGAGCAGTTC.